The source of this T cell receptor (beta chain) is a study of blood T cell repertoires in COVID-19. Study information: From the United States, Italy and Spain came samples of acute and convalescent COVID-19. From T cells, B-cell-depleted T cells, or PBMCs came the material, which was cDNA or gDNA.

Patients from Seattle were sampled longitudinally, starting during active infection. As processed by the authors: Quantification of nucleated cells was approximated via reference gene primer amplification. TCRdb's table, derived via immunoSEQ multiplex PCR, lists solely in-frame clones and lacks some. That table gives V, J and clone size, and the DNA gave D and trimming. The repertoire has over 200,000 clones, over 80% of them found once; the top ten carry under 3.5%. Germline lookup yields CDR1 GTSNPN and CDR2 SVGIG (reference sequence). This CDR3 is built from 15 residues. V lost 5 bases and J 4 bases, leaving 15 bases between the germline ends.

Input material: peripheral blood. This TCR was recovered from a man between 25 and 39 years old with COVID-19, enrolled during active disease. V gene TRBV30 combines with J gene TRBJ1-6, with a weak D call TRBD1 (6 bases). This CDR3 is CAWDNGQKYNSPLHF. The DNA of the CDR3 is TGTGCCTGGGATAATGGACAGAAATATAATTCACCCCTCCACTTT.